This is a list of T cell receptor beta chains from one sample in a study of PD-L1 blockade in urothelial cancer. Libraries were prepared by immunoSEQ multiplex PCR; TCRdb keeps only in-frame clonotypes and omits some of them. The table shows 70,000 to 90,000 clones, with 82% occurring only once. Source: PBMCs, taken around atezolizumab (anti-PD-L1) treatment. These TCRs come from a man aged 70 or older with urothelial cancer. Each CDR3 is given with its conserved first and last residue. D genes are given only for firm matches. Clone size is stated in some rows and not others, as once, few, many or a class when expanded.

clone size | CDR3 length | J gene | D gene | V gene | CDR3 protein | CDR3 DNA
few | 14 | TRBJ2-7 | TRBD1 | TRBV5-1 | CASRPGQANYEQYF | TGCGCCAGCAGACCGGGACAGGCTAACTACGAGCAGTACTTC
NA | 15 | TRBJ2-5 | TRBD2 | TRBV25-1 | CASSENGGGGETQYF | TGTGCCAGCAGTGAAAATGGCGGGGGGGGAGAGACCCAGTACTTC
NA | 14 | TRBJ2-1 | TRBD2 | TRBV7-2 | CASSLTSGSEEQFF | TGTGCCAGCAGCTTAACTAGCGGGAGCGAAGAGCAGTTCTTC
few | 11 | TRBJ1-2 | NA | TRBV20-1 | CSARERTGYTF | TGCAGTGCGCGGGAGAGGACTGGCTACACCTTC
NA | 14 | TRBJ2-1 | TRBD2 | TRBV5-1 | CASGRTSGYNEQFF | TGCGCCAGCGGGAGGACTAGCGGGTACAATGAGCAGTTCTTC
NA | 13 | TRBJ1-5 | NA | TRBV27 | CASSRGLNQPQHF | TGTGCCAGCAGTCGGGGTTTAAATCAGCCCCAGCATTTT
NA | 15 | TRBJ2-7 | TRBD1 | TRBV13 | CASSLAGTGAYEQYF | TGTGCCAGCAGCTTAGCAGGGACAGGGGCATACGAGCAGTACTTC
few | 14 | TRBJ1-5 | NA | TRBV19 | CASSITGVGQPQHF | TGTGCCAGTAGTATTACGGGTGTGGGTCAGCCCCAGCATTTT
NA | 16 | TRBJ2-3 | TRBD2 | TRBV9 | CASSVVGRETSDTQYF | TGTGCCAGCAGCGTAGTGGGGCGGGAGACTTCAGATACGCAGTATTTT
NA | 14 | TRBJ1-5 | NA | TRBV7-6 | CASSLFGGNQPQHF | TGTGCCAGCAGCTTATTCGGCGGTAATCAGCCCCAGCATTTT
NA | 14 | TRBJ2-7 | NA | TRBV4-1 | CASSPPGRGSGQYF | TGCGCCAGCAGCCCGCCCGGCAGGGGTTCGGGGCAGTACTTC
NA | 15 | TRBJ2-7 | TRBD1 | TRBV6-1 | CASSPLPGQGYEQYF | TGTGCCAGCTCCCCCCTACCGGGACAGGGATACGAGCAGTACTTC
NA | 14 | TRBJ1-4 | TRBD1 | TRBV6-1 | CASSRGQLNEKLFF | TGTGCCAGCAGTCGGGGACAGCTTAATGAAAAACTGTTTTTT
NA | 14 | TRBJ1-3 | NA | TRBV27 | CASSLSISGNTIYF | TGTGCCAGCAGTTTGAGTATCTCTGGAAACACCATATATTTT
few | 15 | TRBJ2-1 | TRBD2 | TRBV4-3 | CASSQEVAGGGEQFF | TGCGCCAGCAGCCAAGAAGTAGCGGGAGGGGGGGAGCAGTTCTTC
once | 14 | TRBJ1-1 | NA | TRBV15 | CATSRKGVNTEAFF | TGTGCCACCAGCCGCAAAGGGGTGAACACTGAAGCTTTCTTT
once | 13 | TRBJ2-1 | NA | TRBV19 | CASSIGRDNEQFF | TGTGCCAGTAGTATAGGCAGGGACAATGAGCAGTTCTTC
NA | 15 | TRBJ2-1 | NA | TRBV4-3 | CASSHGTFDNNEQFF | TGCGCCAGCAGCCACGGGACTTTCGACAACAATGAGCAGTTCTTC
NA | 16 | TRBJ2-1 | NA | TRBV15 | CATSREGRSLPSEQFF | TGTGCCACCAGCAGAGAGGGGAGATCGCTACCGAGTGAGCAGTTCTTC
NA | 13 | TRBJ1-5 | NA | TRBV28 | CASSPQTHQPQHF | TGTGCCAGCAGTCCGCAGACACATCAGCCCCAGCATTTT
NA | 14 | TRBJ1-2 | TRBD1 | TRBV7-9 | CASSQPGQDYGYTF | TGTGCCAGCAGCCAACCGGGACAGGACTATGGCTACACCTTC
NA | 12 | TRBJ2-2 | NA | TRBV7-3 | CASSYRTGELFF | TGTGCCAGCAGCTACAGGACCGGGGAGCTGTTTTTT
NA | 16 | TRBJ2-2 | NA | TRBV28 | CASSSGWSANTGELFF | TGTGCCAGCAGTTCCGGATGGAGCGCGAACACCGGGGAGCTGTTTTTT
NA | 18 | TRBJ1-3 | NA | TRBV5-1 | CASSPGGGEGGSGNTIYF | TGCGCCAGCAGCCCGGGAGGCGGGGAAGGGGGCTCTGGAAACACCATATATTTT
NA | 15 | TRBJ2-7 | NA | TRBV4-1 | CASSQVSQGPYEQYF | TGCGCCAGCAGCCAAGTAAGCCAGGGGCCTTACGAGCAGTACTTC
NA | 16 | TRBJ2-2 | NA | TRBV6-5 | CASSYSGGENTGELFF | TGTGCCAGCAGTTACTCTGGAGGAGAGAACACCGGGGAGCTGTTTTTT
NA | 15 | TRBJ2-1 | TRBD1 | TRBV11-3 | CASSLYGQGGGEQFF | TGTGCCAGCAGCTTATATGGACAGGGTGGGGGTGAGCAGTTCTTC
NA | 15 | TRBJ2-3 | TRBD2 | TRBV5-4 | CASSHPAGETDTQYF | TGTGCCAGCAGCCACCCGGCGGGGGAAACAGATACGCAGTATTTT
NA | 14 | TRBJ1-5 | TRBD1 | TRBV6-5 | CASSQTGGGQPQHF | TGTGCCAGCAGCCAGACAGGGGGCGGGCAGCCCCAGCATTTT
once | 15 | TRBJ2-1 | TRBD1 | TRBV25-1 | CASRQTGLIYNEQFF | TGTGCCAGCAGACAGACAGGGTTAATCTACAATGAGCAGTTCTTC
NA | 14 | TRBJ1-4 | TRBD1 | TRBV4-1 | CASSLGQGGEKLFF | TGCGCCAGCAGCCTCGGACAGGGGGGAGAAAAACTGTTTTTT
NA | 16 | TRBJ2-3 | NA | TRBV9 | CASSGPGWGATDTQYF | TGTGCCAGCAGCGGACCCGGTTGGGGAGCCACAGATACGCAGTATTTT
NA | 17 | TRBJ2-5 | TRBD2 | TRBV30 | CAWRGLAGVIVMETQYF | TGTGCCTGGAGGGGACTAGCGGGAGTAATTGTCATGGAGACCCAGTACTTC
NA | 18 | TRBJ2-7 | TRBD1 | TRBV14 | CASSREGGTGARSYEQYF | TGTGCCAGCAGCCGCGAGGGGGGGACAGGGGCCCGTTCCTACGAGCAGTACTTC
NA | 14 | TRBJ2-7 | NA | TRBV21-1 | CASSKDSPSYEQYF | TGTGCCAGCAGCAAAGACAGTCCTTCCTACGAGCAGTACTTC
NA | 16 | TRBJ1-3 | TRBD1 | TRBV5-4 | CASTRDRDNNGNTIYF | TGTGCCAGCACCCGGGACAGGGATAATAATGGAAACACCATATATTTT
NA | 15 | TRBJ2-7 | TRBD2 | TRBV27 | CASSLTASGGREQYF | TGTGCCAGCAGTTTAACTGCTAGCGGGGGACGTGAGCAGTACTTC